The clone carrying this TCR beta chain has at least ten counts. Antigen specificity is unknown. The ends were cut back, 4 bases at V and 7 bases at J, with 17 bases in the middle. Germline lookup yields CDR1 SGHDN and CDR2 FVKESK. The CDR3 is made up of 15 amino acids. This sample was taken from a study of T cell repertoires in cytomegalovirus infection. Overall study results and limits: HLA-C-restricted TCR beta clonotypes specific for CMV led the ex vivo response.

TCRdb used MiXCR to reprocess the reads, holding one entry per CDR3 protein. The sample includes roughly 100,000 distinct CDR3 sequences, approximately 15% of them seen just once. The chain recombines TRBV14 with TRBJ2-1, with D possibly being TRBD2 (6 bases). The TCR comes from a human donor in good health (CMV status not recorded). Some clones in this sample may be carry-over from other donors' samples. Sequenced sample: PBMCs. The CDR3 DNA reads TGTGCCAGCAGCCCGAGGACCCCCCGGGGGAATGAGCAGTTCTTC. Residues: CASSPRTPRGNEQFF.